The 10 T cell receptor beta chains in this list originate from one sample, sequenced in a study of CD8 T cells in ankylosing spondylitis. MiXCR was run by TCRdb on the 5' RACE reads, yielding one entry per CDR3 protein. The data hold about 130,000 distinct CDR3 sequences, with around 7% observed a single time. Sequences were obtained from blood, either unsorted or a sorted T cell fraction (not recorded which). These receptors originate from a male donor with ankylosing spondylitis or in good health (not recorded which).

This clonotype was detected many times. The chain is built from TRBV5-6 and TRBJ2-3; tentatively, D is TRBD1 (5 bases). Trimming took 2 bases from V and 2 from J, leaving 9 bases between them. Germline V gives CDR1 SGHDT, CDR2 YYEEEE. This CDR3 contains 14 residues. CDR3: CASSLGAHTDTQYF. CDR3 nucleotides: TGTGCCAGCAGCTTAGGGGCCCACACAGATACGCAGTATTTT.

The gene calls are TRBV29-1 and TRBJ2-2; TRBD2 might be the D (6 bases). The CDR3 extends over 15 amino acids. V lost 4 bases, J lost 7 bases, and 19 bases lay in between. Germline V gives CDR1 SQVTM, CDR2 ANQGSEA. CDR3 residues: CSVAATEGSVGELFF. The CDR3 DNA is TGCAGCGTTGCTGCCACGGAGGGGTCCGTCGGGGAGCTGTTTTTT.

This clonotype appeared many times. CDR3 in amino acids: CSARTGPYEQYF. CDR3 nucleotide sequence: TGCAGTGCCAGGACAGGGCCTTACGAGCAGTACTTC. V gene TRBV20-1 combines with J gene TRBJ2-7, with TRBD1 matching 8 bases. V lost 6 bases to trimming and J lost 4 bases; unmatched junction nucleotides: 5. CDR1 DFQATT and CDR2 SNEGSKA come from the germline V gene (reference sequence). CDR3 length equals 12 residues.

This clonotype appeared many times. The chain links TRBV6-2 or TRBV6-3 to TRBJ2-7; a weak D match, TRBD2 (5 bases). CDR1 MNHEY and CDR2 SVGEGT come from the germline V gene. CDR3 size: 12 residues. Deletions cut 6 bases from V and 6 bases from J, with 12 bases between. CDR3 bases: TGTGCCAGCAGGGAAACTAGTTCCGAGCAGTACTTC. This codes for CASRETSSEQYF.

This clonotype was seen ten or more times. The rearrangement uses TRBV3-1 and TRBJ2-7; D is unclear. CDR1 is LGHDT, CDR2 YNNKEL, per germline (reference sequence). Between the trimmed V and J ends, which lost 2 bases and 3 bases, there was a span of 8 bases. There are 13 residues in the CDR3. CDR3 coding DNA: TGTGCCAGCAGCCAAACCCGATACTACGAGCAGTACTTC. Translated, it gives CASSQTRYYEQYF.

This clonotype came up many times. The chain has TRBV12-3 or TRBV12-4 and TRBJ2-7, with D uncertain. The V and J ends lost 4 bases and 5 bases respectively, with 9 bases between them. The CDR3 runs to 12 residues. CDR3 in DNA: TGTGCCAGCAGTTACCTTCCAAACGAGCAGTACTTC. Translation gives CASSYLPNEQYF.

In its sample, this clonotype was seen many times. This sequence joins TRBV20-1 and TRBJ2-1; D remains unclear. Germline V gene lookup returns CDR1 DFQATT and CDR2 SNEGSKA (reference sequence). The V end was cut by 6 bases, the J end by 2 bases, with 14 bases between. CDR3 length: 14 amino acids. The CDR3 DNA sequence: TGCAGTGCCCAGAATATAAGGGCCTACAATGAGCAGTTCTTC. Translation gives CSAQNIRAYNEQFF.

This clonotype came up many times. The chain carries TRBV20-1 and TRBJ2-7; 10 bases match TRBD2. With 1 base clipped from V and 0 bases from J, the junction kept 6 bases outside the gene matches. CDR1 and CDR2 (germline): DFQATT, SNEGSKA (reference sequence). The CDR3 is made up of 16 amino acids. CDR3 sequence (DNA): TGCAGTGCTAGAGTCGGACTAGCGGCCAGCTCCTACGAGCAGTACTTC. This codes for CSARVGLAASSYEQYF.

This clonotype was detected ten times or more. This rearrangement joins TRBV20-1 to TRBJ2-1; the match to TRBD2 covers 9 bases. This CDR3 contains 13 residues. Germline loops: CDR1 DFQATT, CDR2 SNEGSKA (reference sequence). J was trimmed by 4 bases and V by 7 bases; bases with no gene match: 5. CDR3 sequence (DNA): TGCAGTGTCAAGGCGGGGGGGTACAATGAGCAGTTCTTC. Translating it yields CSVKAGGYNEQFF.

In its sample, this clonotype was seen many times. V and J are TRBV27 and TRBJ2-1, with TRBD1 matching 9 bases. The V segment lost 6 bases and the J segment 9 bases; nucleotides outside the gene matches: 6. This CDR3 has 13 amino acids. The germline V gene has CDR1 MNHEY and CDR2 SMNVEV (reference sequence). The chain's CDR3 is CASRDTGGSEQFF. The CDR3 DNA sequence: TGTGCCAGCAGGGATACAGGGGGCAGTGAGCAGTTCTTC.